A single sample gave rise to the 14 T cell receptor beta chains below, sequenced in a study of blood T cell repertoires in COVID-19. The method was immunoSEQ multiplex PCR; TCRdb's version includes in-frame clones alone and lacks a portion of them. The table shows under 250,000 clones, with 80% to 90% occurring only once. Sequencing was performed on peripheral blood. Receptor source: a human donor in a cohort sampled during active COVID-19.

V gene TRBV28 combines with J gene TRBJ2-4, with D perhaps TRBD1 (6 bases). Germline assignment: CDR1 MDHEN and CDR2 SYDVKM. This CDR3 is built from 14 residues. The ends were cut back, 2 bases at V and 7 bases at J, with 12 bases in the middle. Here the CDR3 reads CASSLAGVTNIQYF. The DNA of the CDR3 is TGTGCCAGCAGTTTAGCAGGGGTGACGAACATTCAGTACTTC.

J is TRBJ2-7 and V is TRBV5-6, with a weak D call TRBD1 (6 bases). Germline V gene lookup returns CDR1 SGHDT and CDR2 YYEEEE. V lost 4 bases and J 4 bases, leaving 15 bases between the germline ends. The CDR3 runs 14 residues. The CDR3 DNA reads TGTGCCAGCAGCCCCGGACAGCTGCTGTACGAGCAGTACTTC. Translated, it gives CASSPGQLLYEQYF.

Only one count was recorded for this clone. The rearrangement uses TRBV30 and TRBJ2-7, with 7 bases aligning to TRBD1. J was trimmed by 0 bases and V by 0 bases; bases with no gene match: 5. CDR1 is GTSNPN and CDR2 is SVGIG in the germline V gene (reference sequence). The CDR3 has 15 amino acids. CDR3 residues: CAWSVGTASSYEQYF. The CDR3 DNA reads as TGTGCCTGGAGTGTGGGGACAGCCAGCTCCTACGAGCAGTACTTC.

The chain joins TRBV27 to TRBJ2-1; weak D call: TRBD2 (6 bases). V dropped 6 bases and J dropped 1 base, with 13 bases sitting between them. Germline V gene data show CDR1 as MNHEY and CDR2 as SMNVEV (reference sequence). The CDR3 spans 15 residues. This CDR3 is CASSFNGGSYNEQFF. For the CDR3, the DNA is TGTGCCAGCAGCTTCAACGGGGGTTCCTACAATGAGCAGTTCTTC.

The chain couples TRBV7-9 to TRBJ2-7; 11 bases agree with TRBD1. J gave up 3 bases and V 5 bases, and 0 bases lay outside the gene matches. This CDR3 region has 13 residues. Germline V gene sequence: CDR1 SEHNR, CDR2 FQNEAQ (reference sequence). CDR3 DNA: TGTGCCAGCAGCGGGACAGGGGGCTACGAGCAGTACTTC. Protein sequence: CASSGTGGYEQYF.

This sequence joins TRBV3-1 (or the pseudogene TRBV3-2) and TRBJ2-1; D possibly corresponds to TRBD1 (5 bases). Germline V CDR1 and CDR2: LGHDT, YNNKEL (reference sequence). V lost 2 bases and J lost 9, with 8 bases in between. This CDR3 has 12 amino acids. Here the CDR3 reads CASSQLGVEQFF. For the CDR3, the DNA is TGTGCCAGCAGCCAACTAGGGGTTGAGCAGTTCTTC.

The J gene is TRBJ1-1, the V gene TRBV27, with D perhaps TRBD1 (5 bases). The CDR3 sequence is 13 residues long. Looked up from germline, CDR1 is MNHEY and CDR2 is SMNVEV (reference sequence). Trimming pared 5 bases from V and 7 bases from J, leaving 14 bases between. The CDR3 DNA follows: TGTGCCAGCAGTGAGTACGGAGACAGTGAAGCTTTCTTT. Its protein is CASSEYGDSEAFF.

The rearrangement uses TRBV10-2 and TRBJ2-3, with 12 bases fitting TRBD2. The CDR3 is 16 residues long. Germline V gives CDR1 WSHSY, CDR2 SAAADI. V dropped 2 bases and J dropped 4; count of bases not matched to a gene: 4. This CDR3 is CASSERTSGISDTQYF. The CDR3 DNA sequence: TGCGCCAGCAGTGAGAGGACTAGCGGGATCTCAGATACGCAGTATTTT.

This chain connects TRBV6-6 to TRBJ2-7; 7 positions agree with TRBD2. The CDR3 contains 15 residues. Germline V gene sequence: CDR1 MNHNY, CDR2 SVGAGI (reference sequence). With V trimmed by 0 bases and J by 4 bases, 6 bases remained unmatched. The CDR3 DNA is TGTGCCAGCAGTTACTCGGCGGGAGTTGGGTACGAGCAGTACTTC. Translating gives CASSYSAGVGYEQYF.

This clone was counted once. The V call is TRBV6-5, the J call TRBJ1-5; possible D gene TRBD1, 5 bases. V lost 6 bases to trimming and J lost 7 bases, with 19 bases between them. CDR3 length equals 15 residues. CDR1 MNHEY and CDR2 SVGAGI come from the germline V gene. DNA for the CDR3: TGTGCCAGCAGGAGCCATGGGGGGGTGGACCAGCCCCAGCATTTT. Protein sequence: CASRSHGGVDQPQHF.

The chain joins TRBV18 to TRBJ2-1; TRBD1 is a possible D gene (5 bases). CDR1 is KGHSH, CDR2 LQKENI, per germline. V was cut by 3 bases and J by 6 bases, with 27 bases left in between. This CDR3 spans 19 amino acids. The CDR3 nucleotides are TGTGCCAGCTCACCCCAAGTTTCAGGGTCGGGCGGTGTTTCCAATGAGCAGTTCTTC. Amino acid sequence: CASSPQVSGSGGVSNEQFF.

The chain carries TRBV7-8 and TRBJ1-3, with 9 bases matching TRBD1. Germline loops: CDR1 SGHVS, CDR2 FQNEAQ. This CDR3 region has 15 residues. Losses at the gene ends were 2 bases for V and 7 bases for J; bases not matched to a gene: 6. The CDR3 DNA sequence: TGTGCCAGCAGCTTACCCGGGACAGGGAGTAACACCATATATTTT. Protein product: CASSLPGTGSNTIYF.

The chain combines TRBV30 with TRBJ2-1, with 7 positions matching TRBD1. V was pared by 3 bases and J by 4 bases, with 6 bases of the junction left unmatched. CDR1 is GTSNPN, CDR2 SVGIG, per germline (reference sequence). CDR3 length: 14 amino acids. DNA of the CDR3: TGTGCCTGGAGCACAGGGGATTATTACAATGAGCAGTTCTTC. It encodes CAWSTGDYYNEQFF.

This clone was seen once. The chain combines TRBV3-1 (or the pseudogene TRBV3-2) with TRBJ2-2; the match to TRBD1 covers 7 bases. Looked up from germline, CDR1 is LGHDT and CDR2 is YNNKEL (reference sequence). After removal of 3 bases from V and 1 base from J, the junction contained 2 bases not matched to a gene. This CDR3 spans 15 amino acids. CDR3 coding DNA: TGTGCCAGCAGCCAGGGACAGCGGAACACCGGGGAGCTGTTTTTT. Its translation is CASSQGQRNTGELFF.